What follows describes a single TCR beta chain. Its antigen remains unidentified. The germline V gene has CDR1 SGHDT and CDR2 YYEEEE. There are 16 residues in the CDR3. V gave up 0 bases and J gave up 7 bases; unmatched junction bases: 11. This table comes from immunoSEQ multiplex PCR, and its TCRdb copy is limited to in-frame clones, with some not included. This table holds 90,000 to 150,000 clones, about nine tenths found once. The record originates from a study of T cell responses to AZD1222 COVID-19 vaccine. Findings and limits, study-wide: Repertoires in all cases were sampled only once the peak T cell response had passed. Clonal diversity was possibly underestimated, and white British individuals and females predominated among donors. The study found vaccine-associated CD4 TCRs spanning spike, dominant at 160-218 and 743-854.

The clonotype comes from an adult who received the AZD1222 COVID-19 vaccine. The rearrangement joins TRBV5-6 to TRBJ2-5, with TRBD2 matching 8 bases. Sequenced material: peripheral blood, taken 28 days after the second AZD1222 dose. CDR3 loop: CASSLGGGTWQATQYF. The CDR3 nucleotides are TGTGCCAGCAGCTTGGGCGGGGGGACATGGCAGGCGACCCAGTACTTC.